The present T cell receptor (beta chain) was sequenced within a study of blood T cell repertoires in COVID-19. Background on the study: Acute and convalescent COVID-19 samples came from the United States, Italy and Spain.

Clones were read by immunoSEQ multiplex PCR, and TCRdb kept only the in-frame ones, dropping some. The sample includes approximately 340,000 clones, approximately 90% of them seen just once. Trimming removed 2 bases from V and 4 bases from J, with 14 bases in between. Germline V gene lookup returns CDR1 KGHDR and CDR2 SFDVKD. The CDR3 has 16 residues. The sample was PBMCs or T cells enriched from blood (not recorded which). The TCR was taken from a woman in her forties who had been exposed to COVID-19. V usage is TRBV24-1 and J usage is TRBJ2-1; D is possibly TRBD2 (6 bases). Here the CDR3 DNA reads TGTGCCACCAGTGATTCTTACGGGAGCGGTTACAATGAGCAGTTCTTC. Its protein is CATSDSYGSGYNEQFF.